This TCR beta chain was identified during a study of CD8 T cells in Susac syndrome. A quantity of roughly 0.5 to 1 ug RNA underwent reverse transcription using random hexamers. Amplification of TCR beta CDR3 was carried out by immunoSEQ multiplex PCR, which covered 54 Vbeta and 13 Jbeta segments. Via MiXCR, TCRdb re-called the immunoSEQ multiplex PCR reads, giving one row per CDR3 protein. This sample yields hundreds of thousands of distinct CDR3 sequences, of which around nine tenths are seen a single time; approximately 0.18% belongs to the top ten. The germline V and J ends were trimmed by 0 bases and 0 bases, with 9 bases remaining between them. The CDR3 is made up of 15 amino acids. The germline V gene has CDR1 MNHEY and CDR2 SMNVEV (reference sequence). TCR beta sequencing was performed on blood CD8+ and CD4+ T cells. It was negative isolation that provided the CD8+ and CD4+ T cells, whereas TEMRA cells were enriched by FACS.

Sequencing was carried out using CD8+ T cells from PBMCs. The receptor was derived from a human donor with multiple sclerosis. V is TRBV27 and J is TRBJ2-7; D is ambiguous. This CDR3 is CASSLSKVLSYEQYF. Here the CDR3 DNA reads TGTGCCAGCAGTTTATCGAAGGTACTCTCCTACGAGCAGTACTTC.